Below are 31 T cell receptor beta chains sequenced from a single sample in a study of T-cell reconstitution after alpha-beta-depleted transplantation in children. For TCRbeta, the library was prepared with unique molecular identifiers. Via MiXCR, TCRdb re-called the PCR reads, giving one row per CDR3 protein. The sample shows around 600,000 distinct CDR3 sequences, more than 20% of them seen only once. This material consisted of PBMCs, mostly from graft donor cells, taken 360 days after TCRalphabeta/CD19-depleted stem cell transplant. All receptors derive from a boy in the first two years of life who had a stem cell transplant for acute myeloid leukemia, so the T cells may come from the graft donor.

The chain uses TRBV12-5 and TRBJ2-3, with D possibly being TRBD1 (5 bases). The CDR3 length is 15 residues. V gave up 1 base and J gave up 2 bases, with 10 bases separating them. CDR1 is LGHNT, CDR2 FRNRAP, per germline. As DNA, the CDR3 is TGTGCTAGTGGTTTGGGGACATTACCCACAGATACGCAGTATTTT. Translation: CASGLGTLPTDTQYF. Variable domain in full (rest from reference TRBV12-5 and TRBJ2-3): DARVTQTPRHKVTEMGQEVTMRCQPILGHNTVFWYRQTMMQGLELLAYFRNRAPLDDSGMPKDRFSAEMPDATLATLKIQPSEPRDSAVYFCASGLGTLPTDTQYFGPGTRLTVL.

This chain links TRBV10-1 with TRBJ2-7; possible D gene TRBD1, 5 bases. The germline V and J ends were trimmed by 5 bases and 4 bases, with 27 bases remaining between them. This CDR3 is built from 18 residues. The germline CDR1 and CDR2 sequences are WNHNN and SYGVQD (reference sequence). The CDR3 sequence: CASSLDTRGSLLSYEQYV. As DNA, the CDR3 is TGCGCCAGCAGTCTGGACACACGAGGCAGTTTACTGTCGTACGAGCAGTACGTC.

The genes are TRBV20-1 and TRBJ2-5, with D unclear. The germline gives CDR1 DFQATT, CDR2 SNEGSKA (reference sequence). V shed 4 bases and J shed 3 bases, with 18 bases lying between them. There are 15 residues in the CDR3. CDR3 nucleotide sequence: TGCAGTGCTAACCCGGGTAATGTCCTCAAAGAGACCCAGTACTTC. Amino acids: CSANPGNVLKETQYF.

V is TRBV18 and J is TRBJ2-6, with D perhaps TRBD2 (6 bases). CDR1 and CDR2 (germline): KGHSH, LQKENI. The germline V and J ends were trimmed by 6 bases and 4 bases, with 13 bases remaining between them. This CDR3 is built from 15 residues. The CDR3 DNA reads TGTGCCAGCTCCCCGACTAGTTTGGGGGCCAACGTCCTGACTTTC. It translates to CASSPTSLGANVLTF. The variable domain in full, with the rest retrieved from reference TRBV18 and TRBJ2-6, is NAGVMQNPRHLVRRRGQEARLRCSPMKGHSHVYWYRQLPEEGLKFMVYLQKENIIDESGMPKERFSAEFPKEGPSILRIQQVVRGDSAAYFCASSPTSLGANVLTFGAGSRLTVL.

This clonotype was counted only a few times. V usage is TRBV12-3 or TRBV12-4 and J usage is TRBJ2-7; no definite D call. V was pared by 3 bases and J by 0 bases, with 12 bases between. The CDR3 is 15 amino acids. For the CDR3, the DNA is TGTGCCAGCAGTTTCTCACCTTTGAGCTCCTACGAGCAGTACTTC. Amino acid sequence: CASSFSPLSSYEQYF.

Only a few counts were recorded for this clonotype. The junction departs from germline at one end; a sequencing error may be responsible. The chain employs TRBV6-5 and TRBJ2-6; D is possibly TRBD1 (8 bases). Per germline, CDR1 MNHEY and CDR2 SVGAGI. This CDR3 has 15 amino acids. The CDR3 protein is CASSYEQGGDNVLTF. The CDR3 nucleotides read TGTGCCAGCAGTTACGAACAGGGGGGGGACAACGTCCTGACTTTC.

In its sample, this clonotype was seen many times. The chain combines TRBV14 with TRBJ2-7; TRBD1 might be the D (6 bases). Germline CDR1 is SGHDN and CDR2 is FVKESK. The V end was cut by 6 bases, the J end by 9 bases, with 18 bases between. CDR3 size: 13 residues. This CDR3 is CASSATGANWQYV. CDR3 DNA sequence: TGTGCCAGCAGTGCGACAGGTGCGAACTGGCAGTACGTC.

This clonotype was picked up a small number of times. CDR3 nucleotides: TGTGCCAGCAGCCTTCCCTCAATAGCGGGTCCTAGCACAGATACGCAGTATTTT. Protein: CASSLPSIAGPSTDTQYF. This chain connects TRBV4-2 to TRBJ2-3; TRBD2 aligns across 7 bases. V was clipped by 4 bases and J by 0 bases; unmatched bases: 13. Looked up from germline, CDR1 is LGHNA and CDR2 is YNFKEQ. This CDR3 is 18 amino acids long.

A remark on this clonotype: This may come from a read error, since a much larger clone is one base off. The chain recombines TRBV20-1 with TRBJ2-7; possibly TRBD1 for D (6 bases). Germline V gene lookup returns CDR1 DFQATT and CDR2 SNEGSKA (reference sequence). V was trimmed by 5 bases and J by 2 bases, leaving 16 bases between them. This CDR3 has 14 amino acids. The CDR3 DNA follows: TGCAGTGCTGTCTCAGGGGATAAGGCCTACGAGCAGTACTTC. It specifies CSAVSGDKAYEQYF.

The CDR3: CASSHRRRGPDTQYF. Here the CDR3 DNA reads TGTGCCAGCAGTCACCGACGCAGGGGGCCAGATACGCAGTATTTT. V is TRBV12-3 or TRBV12-4 and J is TRBJ2-3, with 8 bases matching TRBD1. The CDR3 spans 15 residues. Trimming at V came to 5 bases and at J to 4 bases, leaving 8 bases not matched to a gene.

This clonotype was seen ten or more times. CDR3 sequence (DNA): TGTGCCACCAGTGAGTTGGGACAGGAGCAGTTCTTC. Protein: CATSELGQEQFF. The chain couples TRBV24-1 to TRBJ2-1, with 7 bases matching TRBD1. The CDR3 contains 12 residues. V was pared by 4 bases and J by 10 bases, with 3 bases of the junction left unmatched. Per germline, CDR1 KGHDR and CDR2 SFDVKD.

V usage is TRBV18 and J usage is TRBJ2-3; D may match TRBD1 or TRBD2 (5 bases each). Trimming stripped 8 bases from V and 2 bases from J, with 11 bases between. The germline V gene encodes CDR1 KGHSH and CDR2 LQKENI. The CDR3 consists of 13 residues. Here the CDR3 reads CASHTGPTDTQYF. CDR3 coding DNA: TGTGCCAGCCACACGGGGCCCACAGATACGCAGTATTTT.

The chain is built from TRBV5-5 and TRBJ2-3; D not resolved. CDR3 length: 14 residues. V gave up 0 bases and J gave up 4 bases, with 9 bases separating them. Germline loops: CDR1 SGHKS, CDR2 YYEKEE (reference sequence). CDR3 DNA sequence: TGTGCCAGCAGCTTGGAATTCACCGCAGATACGCAGTATTTT. Amino acid sequence: CASSLEFTADTQYF.

This clonotype appeared many times. The gene calls are TRBV20-1 and TRBJ2-2; D is unresolved. V was clipped by 6 bases and J by 5 bases, with 10 bases between them. Germline assignment: CDR1 DFQATT and CDR2 SNEGSKA (reference sequence). The CDR3 consists of 12 residues. CDR3 amino acids: CSAPTWTGELFF. CDR3 in DNA: TGCAGTGCCCCTACATGGACCGGGGAGCTGTTTTTT.

This clonotype was seen repeatedly, ten times or more. The genes are TRBV5-1 and TRBJ2-5, with TRBD1 identical over 8 bases. Germline-derived CDR1 and CDR2 are SGHRS and YFSETQ. V trimming: 4 bases; J trimming: 3 bases; junction bases outside the gene matches: 8. The CDR3 is 15 residues long. The CDR3 bases are TGCGCCAGCAGCCCTTGGCCGACAGGGGAAGAGACCCAGTACTTC. It codes for CASSPWPTGEETQYF.

This clonotype occurred once. This chain connects TRBV28 to TRBJ2-1, with 10 bases identical to TRBD2. Germline CDR1 reads MDHEN; CDR2 reads SYDVKM. J was trimmed by 10 bases and V by 7 bases; bases with no gene match: 13. The CDR3 contains 15 residues. The CDR3 region is CASTLVAGGRLEQFF. The CDR3, as DNA: TGTGCCAGCACCCTCGTAGCGGGGGGCCGTTTGGAGCAGTTCTTC.

This clonotype was recorded at least ten times. The genes are TRBV7-9 and TRBJ2-1; tentatively, D is TRBD1 or TRBD2 (5 bases each). Germline V CDR1 and CDR2: SEHNR, FQNEAQ (reference sequence). V dropped 8 bases and J dropped 3 bases, with 11 bases sitting between them. The CDR3 totals 13 residues. Written as DNA, the CDR3 is TGTGCCAGCGGCCGAGGGGTCTACAATGAGCAGTTCTTC. It encodes CASGRGVYNEQFF. Supplemented by reference TRBV7-9 and TRBJ2-1, the full variable domain reads DTGVSQNPRHKITKRGQNVTFRCDPISEHNRLYWYRQTLGQGPEFLTYFQNEAQLEKSRLLSDRFSAERPKGSFSTLEIQRTEQGDSAMYLCASGRGVYNEQFFGPGTRLTVL.

This clonotype has ten or more counts. The genes are TRBV15 and TRBJ2-3, with 12 bases aligning to TRBD2. V dropped 9 bases and J dropped 2; count of bases not matched to a gene: 3. Germline V gene sequence: CDR1 LNHNV, CDR2 YYDKDF (reference sequence). This CDR3 contains 14 residues. For the CDR3, the DNA is TGTGCCACGCGACTAGCGGGGGCCACAGATACGCAGTATTTT. Encoded protein: CATRLAGATDTQYF. Filled out from reference TRBV15 and TRBJ2-3, the complete variable domain reads DAMVIQNPRYQVTQFGKPVTLSCSQTLNHNVMYWYQQKSSQAPKLLFHYYDKDFNNEADTPDNFQSRRPNTSFCFLDIRSPGLGDTAMYLCATRLAGATDTQYFGPGTRLTVL.

Many counts were recorded for this clonotype. V gene TRBV28 combines with J gene TRBJ2-7; D is perhaps TRBD2 (5 bases). This CDR3 has 12 amino acids. Trimming cost V 3 bases and J 7 bases, with 10 bases left between them. Looked up from germline, CDR1 is MDHEN and CDR2 is SYDVKM. CDR3 nucleotide sequence: TGTGCCAGCAGTTTGGGAGAATTGGAGCAGTACGTC. Translating gives CASSLGELEQYV.

This clonotype was counted between two and nine times. The chain has TRBV20-1 and TRBJ2-3, with D possibly called TRBD1 or TRBD2 (7 bases each). Per the germline V gene, CDR1 is DFQATT and CDR2 is SNEGSKA (reference sequence). Trimming shortened V by 3 bases and J by 4 bases, and 14 bases separated the two germline ends. This CDR3 comprises 14 residues. This CDR3 reads CSARDQGGSDTQYF. The CDR3 DNA sequence: TGCAGTGCTAGGGACCAGGGGGGGTCAGATACGCAGTATTTT.

The chain uses TRBV7-2 and TRBJ2-7, with 7 nucleotides matching TRBD2. The CDR3 totals 14 residues. Germline V gene data show CDR1 as SGHTA and CDR2 as FQGNSA. The V segment lost 4 bases and the J segment 3 bases; nucleotides outside the gene matches: 6. CDR3 in amino acids: CASSSPSGLYEQYF. In DNA, the CDR3 is TGTGCCAGCAGCTCTCCTAGCGGCCTCTACGAGCAGTACTTC.

This clonotype was seen more than once but under ten times. The gene calls are TRBV6-1 and TRBJ2-1; D might be TRBD1 (6 bases). CDR3 length: 16 amino acids. V lost 6 bases, J lost 10 bases, and 25 bases lay in between. Germline V gives CDR1 MNHNS, CDR2 SASEGT. DNA for the CDR3: TGTGCCAGCAGCCACGCTCCGATCAGGACAGTCCAGGAGCAGTTCTTC. Residues: CASSHAPIRTVQEQFF.

This clonotype was picked up many times. This rearrangement joins TRBV20-1 to TRBJ2-6; D may be TRBD2 (5 bases). CDR1 and CDR2 from the germline V gene are DFQATT and SNEGSKA (reference sequence). Trimming pared 8 bases from V and 0 bases from J, leaving 11 bases between. The CDR3 runs 14 residues. The CDR3 loop is CSIASLSGANVLTF. Written as DNA, the CDR3 is TGCAGTATAGCGAGTCTCTCTGGGGCCAACGTCCTGACTTTC.

The chain links TRBV5-1 to TRBJ2-5, with 10 bases aligning to TRBD2. Germline values: CDR1 SGHRS, CDR2 YFSETQ. CDR3 length: 15 amino acids. The V segment lost 2 bases and the J segment 4 bases; nucleotides outside the gene matches: 5. The CDR3 protein is CASSLLAGTLETQYF. As DNA, the CDR3 is TGCGCCAGCAGCTTACTAGCGGGGACGTTAGAGACCCAGTACTTC. Full variable domain (remainder filled in from reference TRBV5-1 and TRBJ2-5): KAGVTQTPRYLIKTRGQQVTLSCSPISGHRSVSWYQQTPGQGLQFLFEYFSETQRNKGNFPGRFSGRQFSNSRSEMNVSTLELGDSALYLCASSLLAGTLETQYFGPGTRLLVL.

The V call is TRBV7-8, the J call TRBJ2-7; D may be TRBD1 (6 bases). Between the trimmed V and J ends, which lost 5 bases and 3 bases, there was a span of 11 bases. The CDR3 totals 13 residues. Per the germline V gene, CDR1 is SGHVS and CDR2 is FQNEAQ. This CDR3 reads CASSRTVNYEQYF. The DNA for the CDR3 is TGTGCCAGCAGCCGGACAGTTAACTACGAGCAGTACTTC.

This clonotype turned up a few times. The V gene is TRBV15, the J gene TRBJ2-5, with 10 bases identical to TRBD2. The V gene's germline CDR1 is LNHNV and CDR2 YYDKDF (reference sequence). V trimming: 9 bases; J trimming: 5 bases; junction bases outside the gene matches: 15. This CDR3 comprises 16 residues. CDR3 DNA sequence: TGTGCCACTTCCCCGAGGGCTAGCGGGGGTGAGGAGACCCAGTACTTC. Translated: CATSPRASGGEETQYF.

This chain joins TRBV20-1 and TRBJ1-2; D call uncertain. Trimming left V 2 bases short and J 4 bases short, with 8 bases between. Germline V gives CDR1 DFQATT, CDR2 SNEGSKA (reference sequence). The CDR3 loop spans 12 amino acids. The CDR3, as DNA: TGCAGTGCTAGAAGGGCCGCCTATGGCTACACCTTC. This codes for CSARRAAYGYTF.

In its sample, this clonotype was seen many times. The chain links TRBV12-3 or TRBV12-4 to TRBJ1-5, with D maybe TRBD1 (5 bases). The CDR3 runs 14 residues. The V and J ends lost 3 bases and 3 bases respectively, with 9 bases between them. The CDR3 loop is CASSFDRTNQPQHF. In DNA form, the CDR3 reads TGTGCCAGCAGTTTCGACAGAACCAATCAGCCCCAGCATTTT.

The J gene is TRBJ2-3, the V gene TRBV5-1; TRBD2 matches 8 bases. The V gene's germline CDR1 is SGHRS and CDR2 YFSETQ. The V segment lost 2 bases and the J segment 2 bases; nucleotides outside the gene matches: 10. CDR3 length equals 17 residues. The CDR3 nucleotides are TGCGCCAGCAGCTTACCACCGAGCGGGGGCATCACAGATACGCAGTATTTT. Encoded protein: CASSLPPSGGITDTQYF. Full variable domain (rest looked up from reference TRBV5-1 and TRBJ2-3): KAGVTQTPRYLIKTRGQQVTLSCSPISGHRSVSWYQQTPGQGLQFLFEYFSETQRNKGNFPGRFSGRQFSNSRSEMNVSTLELGDSALYLCASSLPPSGGITDTQYFGPGTRLTVL.

V gene TRBV6-5 combines with J gene TRBJ1-5, with TRBD1 matching 7 bases. Germline V gene sequence: CDR1 MNHEY, CDR2 SVGAGI. Unmatched junction bases numbered 4, after V lost 5 bases and J lost 6 bases. This CDR3 spans 13 amino acids. The CDR3 sequence is CASSQTGSQPQHF. CDR3 coding DNA: TGTGCCAGCAGTCAGACAGGGTCTCAGCCCCAGCATTTT.

This clonotype has more than one count but fewer than ten. The chain uses TRBV9 and TRBJ2-3; TRBD1 matches at 9 bases. The CDR3 runs to 18 residues. Trimming at V came to 4 bases and at J to 0 bases, leaving 12 bases not matched to a gene. Germline values: CDR1 SGDLS, CDR2 YYNGEE. The CDR3 spells CASSKWATGGGSTDTQYF. CDR3 nucleotide sequence: TGTGCCAGCAGCAAGTGGGCCACAGGGGGCGGTAGCACAGATACGCAGTATTTT.